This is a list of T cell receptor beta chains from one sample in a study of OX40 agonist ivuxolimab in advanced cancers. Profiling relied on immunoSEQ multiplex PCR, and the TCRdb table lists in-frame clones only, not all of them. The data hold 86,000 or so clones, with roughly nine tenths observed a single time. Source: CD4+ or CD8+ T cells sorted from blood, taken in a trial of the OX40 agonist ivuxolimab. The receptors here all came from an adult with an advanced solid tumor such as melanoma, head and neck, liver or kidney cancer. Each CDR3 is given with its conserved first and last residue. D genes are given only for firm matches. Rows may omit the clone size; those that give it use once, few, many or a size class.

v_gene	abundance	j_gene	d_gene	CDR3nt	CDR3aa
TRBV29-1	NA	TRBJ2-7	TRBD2	TGCAGCGCTGGGGCGGGAGTGGACGAGCAGTACTTC	CSAGAGVDEQYF
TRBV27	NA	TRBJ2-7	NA	TGTGCCAGCAGTTTGAAAGGGAGGTCCTACGAGCAGTACTTC	CASSLKGRSYEQYF
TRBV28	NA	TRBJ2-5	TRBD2	TGTGCCAGCAGCCAACGGGGAGGGCGGGAGACCCAGTACTTC	CASSQRGGRETQYF
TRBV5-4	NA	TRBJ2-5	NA	TGTGCCAGCAGCACCATGGGGTCTTTGTACCAAGAGACCCAGTACTTC	CASSTMGSLYQETQYF
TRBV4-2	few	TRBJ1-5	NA	TGTGCCAGCAGCCAAGATAGTACAGGACGGATTACCGCCCAGCATTTT	CASSQDSTGRITAQHF
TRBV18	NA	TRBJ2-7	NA	TGTGCCAGCTCAGGAACCTACGAGCAGTACTTC	CASSGTYEQYF
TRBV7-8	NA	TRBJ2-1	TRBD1	TGTGCCAGCAGCTCCGTCCCGGGACAGGGGGATTACAATGAGCAGTTCTTC	CASSSVPGQGDYNEQFF
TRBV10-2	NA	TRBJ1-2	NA	TGCGCCAGCAGTGGGCTCGAGGGGCAGGACGACTATGGCTACACCTTC	CASSGLEGQDDYGYTF
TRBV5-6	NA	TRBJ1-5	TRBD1	TGTGCCAGCAGCAGGACAGGGGGGCGGGTGTCGCGGAGCAATCAGCCCCAGCATTTT	CASSRTGGRVSRSNQPQHF
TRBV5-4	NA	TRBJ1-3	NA	TGTGCCAGCAGCGGGGGGACAACAGGAAACACCATATATTTT	CASSGGTTGNTIYF
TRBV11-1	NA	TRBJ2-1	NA	TGTGCCAGCAGCTCTTCTAGTGAGCAGTTCTTC	CASSSSSEQFF
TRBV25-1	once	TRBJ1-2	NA	TGTGCCAGCAGTGAATACGGGCCTGAAGGCTACACCTTC	CASSEYGPEGYTF
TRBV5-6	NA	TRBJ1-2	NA	TGTGCCAGCAGCTTGGGACAGGAGGATGGCTACACCTTC	CASSLGQEDGYTF
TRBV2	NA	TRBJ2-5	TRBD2	TGTGCCAGCAGGAGCGTGGCGGGAGGTCAGACCCAGTACTTC	CASRSVAGGQTQYF
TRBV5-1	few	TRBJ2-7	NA	TGCGCCAGCAGCTGGGCAGGGGCTAGCTACGAGCAGTACTTC	CASSWAGASYEQYF
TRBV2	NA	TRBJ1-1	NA	TGTGCCAGCAGTGCTCAGGGAGGCGACACTGAAGCTTTCTTT	CASSAQGGDTEAFF
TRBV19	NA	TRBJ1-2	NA	TGTGCCAGTAGTATCTCTAACTATGGCTACACCTTC	CASSISNYGYTF
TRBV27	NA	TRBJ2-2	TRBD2	TGTGCCAGCACTGCTAGCGGGACACATAGCGGGGAGCTGTTTTTT	CASTASGTHSGELFF
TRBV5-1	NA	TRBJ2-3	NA	TGCGCCAGCAGCTTTGGGGTCACAGATACGCAGTATTTT	CASSFGVTDTQYF
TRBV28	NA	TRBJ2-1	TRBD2	TGTGGGACGGGAGGGATGAATGAGCAGTTCTTC	CGTGGMNEQFF
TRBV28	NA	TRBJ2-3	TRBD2	TGTGCCAGCATCCCGGGACTAGCGGGAGGACCTAGCACAGATACGCAGTATTTT	CASIPGLAGGPSTDTQYF
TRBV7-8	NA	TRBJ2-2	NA	TGTGCCAGCAGCCCTCGGCGGGTCACCGGGGAGCTGTTTTTT	CASSPRRVTGELFF
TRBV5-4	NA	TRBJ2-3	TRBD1	TGTGCCAGCAGCTTGGCAGGGGGTTCTACAGATACGCAGTATTTT	CASSLAGGSTDTQYF
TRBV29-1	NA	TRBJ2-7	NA	TGCAGCGTTGTGGCCGGGCGGGGCCTATACGAGCAGTACTTC	CSVVAGRGLYEQYF
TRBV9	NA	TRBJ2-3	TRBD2	TGTGCCAGCAGCACCGGGGGGGCCGCAGATACGCAGTATTTT	CASSTGGAADTQYF
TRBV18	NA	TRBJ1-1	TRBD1	TGTGCCAGCTCACCACCAGGACAGGGAGAAGCTTTCTTT	CASSPPGQGEAFF
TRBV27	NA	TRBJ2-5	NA	TGTGCCAGCAGTTTATCCTCGATCTATCAAGAGACCCAGTACTTC	CASSLSSIYQETQYF
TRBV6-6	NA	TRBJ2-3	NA	TGTGCCAGCAGCCACTCCGGGGGCACAGATACGCAGTATTTT	CASSHSGGTDTQYF
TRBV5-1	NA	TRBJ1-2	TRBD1	TGCGCCAGCAGCGTTGAGACAGGGTACTATGGCTACACCTTC	CASSVETGYYGYTF
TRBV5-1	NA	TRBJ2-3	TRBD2	TGCGCCAGCCTAGTCGGGGCGGGAGGGCCTAGAGATACGCAGTATTTT	CASLVGAGGPRDTQYF
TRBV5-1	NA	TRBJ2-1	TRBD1	TGCGCCAGCAGCACCGGGACAGGGGCCCCTTACAATGAGCAGTTCTTC	CASSTGTGAPYNEQFF
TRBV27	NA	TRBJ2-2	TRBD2	TGTGCCAGCAGCCCTCGGGGGGGCGACACCGGGGAGCTGTTTTTT	CASSPRGGDTGELFF
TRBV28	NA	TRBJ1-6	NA	TGTGCCAGCAGTTTAGGACAAGAGGATTCACCCCTCCACTTT	CASSLGQEDSPLHF
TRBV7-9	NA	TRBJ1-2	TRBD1	TGTGCCAGCAGCTTGACCGGGACAGAAACTTATGGCTACACCTTC	CASSLTGTETYGYTF
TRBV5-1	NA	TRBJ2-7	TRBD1	TGCGCCAGCCAATTTACAGCGACAGGGAGTGAGCAGTACTTC	CASQFTATGSEQYF
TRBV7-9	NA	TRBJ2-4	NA	TGTGCCAGCAGCCAAAGCTGGGGCCCGGGGGCCAAAAACATTCAGTACTTC	CASSQSWGPGAKNIQYF
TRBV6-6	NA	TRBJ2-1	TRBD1	TGTGCCAGCAGTTGGGACAGTTCCTACAATGAGCAGTTCTTC	CASSWDSSYNEQFF
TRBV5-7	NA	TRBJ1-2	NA	TGTGCCAGCAGCTTGAGGGCCGCCGGCGGCTACACCTTC	CASSLRAAGGYTF
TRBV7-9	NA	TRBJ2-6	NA	TGTGCCAGCAGCTTAGGCGGGGGCCCACGTTCTGGGGCCAACGTCCTGACTTTC	CASSLGGGPRSGANVLTF
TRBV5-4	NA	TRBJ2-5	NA	TGTGCCAGCAGCACCGTACCGGGATCCCCGGGAGAGACCCAGTACTTC	CASSTVPGSPGETQYF
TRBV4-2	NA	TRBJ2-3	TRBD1	TGTGCCAGCAGCCAAGCCCCGACAGGGAGCACAGATACGCAGTATTTT	CASSQAPTGSTDTQYF